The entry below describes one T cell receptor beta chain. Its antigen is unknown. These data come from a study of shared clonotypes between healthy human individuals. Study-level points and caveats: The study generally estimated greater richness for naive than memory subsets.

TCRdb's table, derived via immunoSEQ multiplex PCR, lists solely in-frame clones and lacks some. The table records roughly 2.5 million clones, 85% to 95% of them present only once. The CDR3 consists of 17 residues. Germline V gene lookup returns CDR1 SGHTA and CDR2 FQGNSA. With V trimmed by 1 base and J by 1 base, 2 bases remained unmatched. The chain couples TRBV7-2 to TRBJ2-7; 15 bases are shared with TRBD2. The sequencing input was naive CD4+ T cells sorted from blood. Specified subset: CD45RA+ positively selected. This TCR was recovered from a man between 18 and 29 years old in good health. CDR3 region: CASSLVGTSGGSYEQYF. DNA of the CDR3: TGTGCCAGCAGCTTAGTAGGGACTAGCGGGGGGTCCTACGAGCAGTACTTC.